The 24 T cell receptor beta chains reported below all come from one sample, sequenced in a study of T cells in Graves' hyperthyroidism and ophthalmopathy (dated by TCRdb to about 2019). Libraries were constructed by multiplex PCR. Sequencing took place on an Illumina HiSeq 2000. TCR beta CDR3 regions were amplified from RNA transcripts. The TCR CDR3 was subjected to a first round of RT-PCR using the HTBI primer set and the Qiagen OneStep RT-PCR kit. Using fastp at Q25 and MiXCR, TCRdb reprocessed the public reads and kept productive beta chains. Each CDR3 protein gets just one entry, which takes the most common genes and DNA from the rows behind it. For this sample the table gives 800,000 or so distinct CDR3 sequences, of which roughly 40% were detected only once. Clones ranked in the top ten supply 7.5% to 9.5% of the sample. Sequencing was carried out using blood. All receptors come from a man aged 18 to 29 with Graves' hyperthyroidism.

This clonotype was detected ten times or more. The chain employs TRBV5-4 and TRBJ1-6; TRBD1 might be the D (5 bases). CDR1 and CDR2 (germline): SGHNT, YYREEE (reference sequence). There are 13 residues in the CDR3. The V and J ends lost 5 bases and 9 bases respectively, with 12 bases between them. The CDR3 DNA sequence: TGTGCCAGCAGACGGGGGGACTCTTCACCCCTCCACTTT. It specifies CASRRGDSSPLHF.

The chain recombines TRBV10-3 with TRBJ2-7; TRBD1 agrees at 7 bases. Per the germline V gene, CDR1 is ENHRY and CDR2 is SYGVKD. CDR3 length: 13 amino acids. With 7 bases clipped from V and 2 bases from J, the junction kept 5 bases outside the gene matches. CDR3 loop: CAITGQGAYEQYF. As DNA, the CDR3 is TGTGCCATCACCGGGCAGGGGGCCTACGAGCAGTACTTC.

This clonotype was seen once. One end of the junction varies from germline; a read error may be responsible. The V gene is TRBV7-8, the J gene TRBJ1-3; TRBD1 aligns across 10 bases. Germline values: CDR1 SGHVS, CDR2 FQNEAQ. The CDR3 has 15 residues. CDR3 protein: CASSARTGGRNTVYF. The DNA of the CDR3 is TGTGCCAGCAGCGCCCGGACAGGGGGAAGAAACACCGTATATTTT. The full variable domain, in which reference TRBV7-8 and TRBJ1-3 provide the parts outside the CDR3, is GAGVSQSPRYKVAKRGQDVALRCDPISGHVSLFWYQQALGQGPEFLTYFQNEAQLDKSGLPSDRFFAERPEGSVSTLKIQRTQQEDSAVYLCASSARTGGRNTVYFGEGSWLTVV.

With respect to this clonotype: It may be a read error: a sequence one base away is much more abundant. The chain links TRBV7-8 to TRBJ1-5, with no clear D. The CDR3 loop spans 12 amino acids. Germline CDR1 is SGHVS and CDR2 is FQNEAQ. V was clipped by 5 bases and J by 7 bases, with 9 bases between them. The CDR3 region has the DNA TGTGCCAGCAGCCTTAGGTTGCAGCCCCAGCATTTT. It codes for CASSLRLQPQHF.

This chain connects TRBV6-6 to TRBJ1-3; maybe TRBD1 (6 bases). Trimming removed 6 bases at V and 0 bases at J, with 15 bases between. Germline values: CDR1 MNHNY, CDR2 SVGAGI (reference sequence). The CDR3 has 16 amino acids. The CDR3 region is CASSFRTADSGNTIYF. The DNA of the CDR3 is TGTGCCAGCAGCTTCCGGACAGCAGACTCTGGAAACACCATATATTTT.

The chain is built from TRBV27 and TRBJ1-2; weak D call: TRBD1 (5 bases). The V and J ends lost 4 bases and 8 bases respectively, with 23 bases between them. CDR1 is MNHEY and CDR2 is SMNVEV in the germline V gene (reference sequence). This CDR3 region has 16 residues. As DNA, the CDR3 is TGTGCCAGCAGTTCCTTCAGGGAGACTCAACGTCGGGGCTACACCTTC. Its protein is CASSSFRETQRRGYTF.

The table lists this clonotype with a few counts. The chain links TRBV4-1 to TRBJ2-7; 11 nucleotides match TRBD2. Germline-derived CDR1 and CDR2 are MGHRA and YSYEKL. V trimming: 0 bases; J trimming: 5 bases; junction bases outside the gene matches: 3. CDR3 length equals 15 residues. The CDR3 protein is CASSQDLLAGDEQYF. CDR3 nucleotides: TGCGCCAGCAGCCAAGATTTACTAGCGGGGGACGAGCAGTACTTC.

This clonotype came up a few times. The V and J genes are TRBV7-2 and TRBJ2-3; the match to TRBD2 covers 7 bases. CDR1 and CDR2 (germline): SGHTA, FQGNSA. There are 15 residues in the CDR3. The V segment lost 4 bases and the J segment 1 base; nucleotides outside the gene matches: 5. The CDR3 DNA sequence: TGTGCCAGCAGCTCCCTGGCGGGGGGCACAGATACGCAGTATTTT. Protein sequence: CASSSLAGGTDTQYF. Filled out from reference TRBV7-2 and TRBJ2-3, the complete variable domain reads GAGVSQSPSNKVTEKGKDVELRCDPISGHTALYWYRQSLGQGLEFLIYFQGNSAPDKSGLPSDRFSAERTGGSVSTLTIQRTQQEDSAVYLCASSSLAGGTDTQYFGPGTRLTVL.

Remarks on this clonotype: Relative to the germline gene, one junction end is altered; a read error may explain this. This chain joins TRBV6-4 and TRBJ1-6, with TRBD1 matching over 7 bases. This CDR3 has 16 residues. Germline CDR1 and CDR2: MRHNA and SNTAGT. Written as DNA, the CDR3 is TGTGCCAGCAGTCACTCCGGGACAGACGATAATTCACCCCTCCACTTT. This encodes CASSHSGTDDNSPLHF.

V is TRBV10-3 and J is TRBJ2-7, with 9 bases fitting TRBD1. Germline V lookup: CDR1 ENHRY, CDR2 SYGVKD. The CDR3 runs to 14 residues. The J segment lost 3 bases and the V segment lost 6 bases, leaving 6 bases of the junction unmatched. The CDR3 loop reads CAISHGTGLYEQYF. The CDR3 DNA follows: TGTGCCATCAGCCACGGGACAGGGCTCTACGAGCAGTACTTC.

This clonotype has just one count. This CDR3 is CAIRSGGAGGGGAQYF. The CDR3 DNA is TGTGCCATCCGGTCAGGGGGCGCGGGGGGAGGAGGAGCCCAGTACTTC. V is TRBV10-3 and J is TRBJ2-5; D could derive from TRBD1 or TRBD2 (8 bases each). The V end lost 8 bases, the J end lost 9 bases, and 28 bases lay between the germline ends. There are 16 residues in the CDR3. The V gene's germline CDR1 is ENHRY and CDR2 SYGVKD.

This rearrangement joins TRBV6-6 to TRBJ1-2, with D hard to call. The CDR3 is 14 amino acids. Germline values: CDR1 MNHNY, CDR2 SVGAGI (reference sequence). V shed 7 bases and J shed 1 base, with 13 bases lying between them. Here the CDR3 DNA reads TGTGCCAGCACGAAATGGGAGCTTAACTATGGCTACACCTTC. This gives the protein CASTKWELNYGYTF.

The chain recombines TRBV7-2 with TRBJ2-5, with D perhaps TRBD2 (5 bases). V lost 8 bases, J lost 5 bases, and 15 bases lay in between. Germline V gene lookup returns CDR1 SGHTA and CDR2 FQGNSA. The CDR3 runs 13 residues. CDR3 in DNA: TGTGCCAGCTCAACGGCCCAGCGGGAGACCCAGTACTTC. It is translated as CASSTAQRETQYF.

This clonotype was seen ten or more times. The V and J genes are TRBV10-3 and TRBJ1-6; a possible D gene is TRBD1 (5 bases). V dropped 8 bases and J dropped 10 bases, with 12 bases sitting between them. The CDR3 sequence is 12 residues long. Germline V gene sequence: CDR1 ENHRY, CDR2 SYGVKD. This chain's CDR3 is CAIAHEGSPLHF. The CDR3 DNA is TGTGCCATCGCCCATGAGGGGTCACCCCTCCACTTT.

The V and J genes are TRBV12-3 or TRBV12-4 and TRBJ1-1, with unresolved D. This CDR3 has 12 amino acids. The ends were cut back, 3 bases at V and 4 bases at J, with 6 bases in the middle. The CDR3 loop is CASSFSRTEAFF. The CDR3 DNA is TGTGCCAGCAGTTTTTCTCGCACTGAAGCTTTCTTT.

There are a few counts of this clonotype. V usage is TRBV7-9 and J usage is TRBJ2-7; D is unclear. Trimming stripped 3 bases from V and 6 bases from J, with 15 bases between. Per the germline V gene, CDR1 is SEHNR and CDR2 is FQNEAQ (reference sequence). The CDR3 sequence is 14 residues long. CDR3 nucleotides: TGTGCCAGCAGCTTGATGTGGCCATACGCCGAGCAGTACTTC. Its translation: CASSLMWPYAEQYF.

For the CDR3, the DNA is TGTGCCAGCAGCTCCCGCGGCAGGGAGAACACTGAAGCTTTCTTT. Translating gives CASSSRGRENTEAFF. The chain recombines TRBV11-2 with TRBJ1-1; maybe TRBD1 (5 bases). The V end was cut by 4 bases, the J end by 1 base, with 13 bases between. Germline loops: CDR1 SGHAT, CDR2 FQNNGV. This CDR3 region has 15 residues. Full variable domain (rest looked up from reference TRBV11-2 and TRBJ1-1): EAGVAQSPRYKIIEKRQSVAFWCNPISGHATLYWYQQILGQGPKLLIQFQNNGVVDDSQLPKDRFSAERLKGVDSTLKIQPAKLEDSAVYLCASSSRGRENTEAFFGQGTRLTVV.

This sequence joins TRBV7-7 and TRBJ2-2; D ambiguous. CDR3 length equals 16 residues. V was pared by 5 bases and J by 2 bases, with 15 bases between. From germline, CDR1 is SSHAT and CDR2 FNYEAQ (reference sequence). The CDR3 DNA reads TGTGCCAGCAGCCGCCAGGCTGGGGTCAACACCGGGGAGCTGTTTTTT. Its protein product is CASSRQAGVNTGELFF. The whole variable domain, remainder taken from reference TRBV7-7 and TRBJ2-2, is GAGVSQSPRYKVTKRGQDVTLRCDPISSHATLYWYQQALGQGPEFLTYFNYEAQPDKSGLPSDRFSAERPEGSISTLTIQRTEQRDSAMYRCASSRQAGVNTGELFFGEGSRLTVL.

This clonotype was detected only once. The chain joins TRBV2 to TRBJ1-1, with D maybe TRBD1 (5 bases). In germline, CDR1 is SNHLY, CDR2 FYNNEI. The CDR3 loop spans 12 amino acids. Trimming cost V 8 bases and J 7 bases, with 14 bases left between them. The CDR3 DNA is TGTGCCAGCGGCGAGACAGCGAATGAAGCTTTCTTT. It specifies CASGETANEAFF.

Ten or more counts support this clonotype. V gene TRBV12-3 or TRBV12-4 combines with J gene TRBJ2-7; no clear D gene. V gave up 3 bases and J gave up 4 bases, with 10 bases separating them. The CDR3 has 13 residues. This chain's CDR3 is CASSLWGRYEQYF. In DNA, the CDR3 is TGTGCCAGCAGTTTGTGGGGAAGATACGAGCAGTACTTC.

About this clonotype itself: The CDR3 does not end in the conserved phenylalanine or tryptophan, so this is likely a read error. The CDR3 reads CASSLVQGQNTKAFL. CDR3 in DNA: TGTGCCAGCAGCTTAGTCCAGGGGCAGAACACTAAAGCTTTCCTT. The rearrangement links TRBV11-1 to TRBJ1-1, with D perhaps matching TRBD1 (6 bases). Germline CDR1 is SGHAT and CDR2 is FQDESV (reference sequence). This CDR3 contains 15 residues.

Notes on this clonotype: A much larger clone lies one base from this, so it may be a read error. The V call is TRBV5-1, the J call TRBJ2-7; perhaps TRBD1 as D (6 bases). This CDR3 is 13 amino acids long. The germline gives CDR1 SGHRS, CDR2 YFSETQ. The CDR3 nucleotides are TGCGCCAGCAGCTCTTTGGACAGCTACGGGCAGTACTTC. Its protein is CASSSLDSYGQYF.

The CDR3 is CASSGAYQETQYF. CDR3 in DNA: TGTGCCAGCAGCGGGGCGTACCAAGAGACCCAGTACTTC. This rearrangement joins TRBV7-9 to TRBJ2-5; D is possibly TRBD1 (5 bases). CDR3 length: 13 amino acids. Germline CDR1 SEHNR, CDR2 FQNEAQ (reference sequence). The germline V and J ends were trimmed by 5 bases and 0 bases, with 7 bases remaining between them. Variable domain in full (rest from reference TRBV7-9 and TRBJ2-5): DTGVSQNPRHKITKRGQNVTFRCDPISEHNRLYWYRQTLGQGPEFLTYFQNEAQLEKSRLLSDRFSAERPKGSFSTLEIQRTEQGDSAMYLCASSGAYQETQYFGPGTRLLVL.

This clonotype was recorded many times. The chain links TRBV7-2 to TRBJ2-2; no reliable D call. CDR1 SGHTA and CDR2 FQGNSA come from the germline V gene. Trimming stripped 3 bases from V and 6 bases from J, with 8 bases between. This CDR3 has 13 residues. CDR3 DNA: TGTGCCAGCAGCTTTGTTGAGGCCGGGGAGCTGTTTTTT. Translating it yields CASSFVEAGELFF. Full variable domain (outside the CDR3, taken from reference TRBV7-2 and TRBJ2-2): GAGVSQSPSNKVTEKGKDVELRCDPISGHTALYWYRQSLGQGLEFLIYFQGNSAPDKSGLPSDRFSAERTGGSVSTLTIQRTQQEDSAVYLCASSFVEAGELFFGEGSRLTVL.